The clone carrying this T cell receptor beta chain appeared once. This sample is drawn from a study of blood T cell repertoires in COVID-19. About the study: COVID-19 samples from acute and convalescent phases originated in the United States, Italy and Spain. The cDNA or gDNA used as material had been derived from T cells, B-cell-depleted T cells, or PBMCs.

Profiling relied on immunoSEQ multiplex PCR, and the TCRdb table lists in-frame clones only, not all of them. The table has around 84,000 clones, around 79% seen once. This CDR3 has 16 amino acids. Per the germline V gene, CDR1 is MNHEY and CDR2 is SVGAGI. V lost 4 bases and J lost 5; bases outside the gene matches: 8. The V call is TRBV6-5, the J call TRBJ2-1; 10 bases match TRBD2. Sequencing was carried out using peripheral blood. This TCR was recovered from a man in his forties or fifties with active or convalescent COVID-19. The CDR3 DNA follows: TGTGCCAGCAGTTGGCTAGCGGGGGAAACTAACAATGAGCAGTTCTTC. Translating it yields CASSWLAGETNNEQFF.